The source of this T cell receptor (beta chain) is a study of control samples from healthy donors and cancer patients. Here immunoSEQ multiplex PCR was the method, and the copy in TCRdb shows in-frame clones only, minus some. The top ten hold around 5.1% of the sample, which has around 180,000 clones, around 90% seen once. This clone was detected only once. The CDR3 sequence is 15 residues long. Germline V gene lookup returns CDR1 MDHEN and CDR2 SYDVKM. Unmatched junction bases numbered 9, after V lost 5 bases and J lost 7 bases. The gene calls are TRBV28 and TRBJ1-4; 8 nucleotides match TRBD1. This clonotype was obtained from a woman aged 25-40 years in good health. Sequencing was done on a sample of blood. The CDR3 region is CASSGRTGTVEKLFF. CDR3 DNA: TGTGCCAGCAGTGGTAGGACAGGGACTGTTGAAAAACTGTTTTTT.